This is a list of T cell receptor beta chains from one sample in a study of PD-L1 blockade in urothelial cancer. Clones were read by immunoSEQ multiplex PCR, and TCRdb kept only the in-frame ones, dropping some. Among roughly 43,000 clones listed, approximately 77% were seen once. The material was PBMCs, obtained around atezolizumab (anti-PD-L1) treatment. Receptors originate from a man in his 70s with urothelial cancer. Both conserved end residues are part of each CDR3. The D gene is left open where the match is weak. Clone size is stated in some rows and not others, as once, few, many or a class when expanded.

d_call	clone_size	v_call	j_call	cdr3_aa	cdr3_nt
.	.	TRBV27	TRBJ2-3	CASSFSFTDTQYF	TGTGCCAGCAGTTTTTCTTTCACAGATACGCAGTATTTT
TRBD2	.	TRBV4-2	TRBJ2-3	CASSHPAGGADTQYF	TGTGCCAGCAGCCATCCAGCGGGAGGAGCAGATACGCAGTATTTT
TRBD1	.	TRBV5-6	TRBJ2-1	CASNTRDSSYNEQFF	TGTGCCAGCAACACCCGGGACAGCTCCTACAATGAGCAGTTCTTC
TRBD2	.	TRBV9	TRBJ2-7	CASSPSGSTEEQYF	TGTGCCAGCAGCCCTAGCGGGAGTACCGAGGAGCAGTACTTC
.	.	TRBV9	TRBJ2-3	CASSPYGDTQYF	TGTGCCAGCAGCCCCTATGGAGATACGCAGTATTTT
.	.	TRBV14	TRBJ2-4	CASRTHLAKNIQYF	TGTGCCAGCAGAACTCACCTAGCCAAAAACATTCAGTACTTC
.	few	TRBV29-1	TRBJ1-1	CSGDRSNTEAFF	TGCAGCGGAGACAGGTCGAACACTGAAGCTTTCTTT
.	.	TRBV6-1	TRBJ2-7	CASSEEPGIGQYF	TGTGCCAGCAGTGAAGAACCGGGAATAGGGCAGTACTTC
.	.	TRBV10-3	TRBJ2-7	CAISQGETNYEQYF	TGTGCCATCTCACAGGGCGAAACTAACTACGAGCAGTACTTC
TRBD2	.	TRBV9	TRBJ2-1	CASSPRPAAGVTWNEQFF	TGTGCCAGCAGCCCTCGCCCCGCAGCGGGAGTCACATGGAATGAGCAGTTCTTC
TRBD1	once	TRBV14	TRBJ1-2	CASSHRDRSNYGYTF	TGTGCCAGCAGCCACCGGGACAGGTCCAACTATGGCTACACCTTC
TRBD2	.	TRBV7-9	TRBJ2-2	CASSQRTSGITGELFF	TGTGCCAGCAGCCAACGGACTAGCGGAATCACCGGGGAGCTGTTTTTT
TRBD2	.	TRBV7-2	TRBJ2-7	CASSLRRAGDYEQYF	TGTGCCAGCAGCCTACGGCGAGCGGGAGACTACGAGCAGTACTTC
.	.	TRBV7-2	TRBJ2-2	CASMFGTSNTGELFF	TGTGCCAGCATGTTTGGGACTTCCAACACCGGGGAGCTGTTTTTT
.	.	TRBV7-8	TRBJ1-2	CASSLGQGTYGYTF	TGTGCCAGCAGCTTAGGCCAGGGAACCTATGGCTACACCTTC
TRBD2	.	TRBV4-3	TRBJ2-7	CASSQTSGPGEQYF	TGCGCCAGCAGCCAAACTAGCGGGCCGGGCGAGCAGTACTTC